The 15 T cell receptor beta chains presented below share a single source sample, sequenced in a study of cytomegalovirus exposure and HLA in healthy donors (dated by TCRdb to about 2017). Library preparation used the immunoSEQ multiplex PCR assay. The multiplex PCR relied on a mix of 60 forward primers for TCR Vbeta segments and 13 reverse primers for TCR Jbeta segments. TCRdb retrieved this table from immuneACCESS and kept in-frame rearrangements only. Not all clones are present; in checked studies, unresolved V genes account for under half, and no reason is known for the remainder. The table kept for this sample lists about 200,000 clones. The ten largest clonotypes hold about 1% of the sample. The sequencing input was PBMCs. These receptors came from a girl aged 2 to 10 in good health and CMV-seropositive.

The chain carries TRBV7-9 and TRBJ2-7, with TRBD2 matching over 11 bases. The CDR3 runs to 15 residues. With V trimmed by 5 bases and J by 5 bases, 8 bases remained unmatched. CDR1 and CDR2 (germline): SEHNR, FQNEAQ (reference sequence). The CDR3 protein is CASSHPLAGGDEQYF. The CDR3 DNA follows: TGTGCCAGCAGCCACCCCCTAGCGGGAGGTGACGAGCAGTACTTC.

This chain connects TRBV5-1 to TRBJ2-2; tentative D call: TRBD1 (6 bases). This CDR3 spans 14 amino acids. With 2 bases removed from V and 7 bases from J, the gap between germline ends came to 12 bases. Per the germline V gene, CDR1 is SGHRS and CDR2 is YFSETQ. CDR3 region: CASSFHRASGELFF. CDR3 sequence (DNA): TGCGCCAGCAGCTTCCACAGGGCGAGCGGGGAGCTGTTTTTT. Based on the CDR3 plus reference TRBV5-1 and TRBJ2-2, the full variable domain is KAGVTQTPRYLIKTRGQQVTLSCSPISGHRSVSWYQQTPGQGLQFLFEYFSETQRNKGNFPGRFSGRQFSNSRSEMNVSTLELGDSALYLCASSFHRASGELFFGEGSRLTVL.

The chain links TRBV13 to TRBJ2-2, with D maybe TRBD2 (6 bases). Trimming removed 3 bases from V and 4 bases from J, with 12 bases in between. The germline V gene encodes CDR1 PRHDT and CDR2 FYEKMQ (reference sequence). CDR3 length: 15 residues. The CDR3 reads CASSFGGMGTGELFF. The CDR3 DNA reads TGTGCCAGCAGCTTTGGCGGGATGGGCACCGGGGAGCTGTTTTTT.

The CDR3, as DNA: TGTGCCAGCAGTCATTCCTGGGGACAGGATTACACTGAAGCTTTCTTT. Translating gives CASSHSWGQDYTEAFF. The V and J genes are TRBV28 and TRBJ1-1; 8 bases fit TRBD1. Unmatched junction bases numbered 11, after V lost 5 bases and J lost 3 bases. The CDR3 has 16 amino acids. Germline-derived CDR1 and CDR2 are MDHEN and SYDVKM.

This chain joins TRBV2 and TRBJ2-7, with 10 bases lining up with TRBD1. The length of the CDR3 is 13 residues. After removal of 8 bases from V and 7 bases from J, the junction contained 8 bases not matched to a gene. Germline loops: CDR1 SNHLY, CDR2 FYNNEI. The CDR3 nucleotides read TGTGCCAGCCGGGACAGGGGACCCCAGGAGCAGTACTTC. Amino acid sequence: CASRDRGPQEQYF.

This rearrangement joins TRBV21-1 to TRBJ1-1; the listed D gene, TRBD1, was not tested against the DNA. TRBV21-1 represents a pseudogene. This CDR3 has 17 residues. CDR3 in amino acids: CASSTTNRTQLNTEAFF. The CDR3 DNA reads TGTGCCAGCAGCACAACCAACAGAACTCAATTGAACACTGAAGCTTTCTTT.

V usage is TRBV7-9 and J usage is TRBJ2-2; TRBD1 aligns across 7 bases. V dropped 5 bases and J dropped 3; count of bases not matched to a gene: 3. The CDR3 has 14 residues. Germline V gives CDR1 SEHNR, CDR2 FQNEAQ (reference sequence). CDR3 sequence: CASSPTGYTGELFF. In DNA, the CDR3 is TGTGCCAGCAGCCCGACAGGGTACACCGGGGAGCTGTTTTTT.

This rearrangement joins TRBV11-1 to TRBJ2-7; tentatively, D is TRBD2 (6 bases). The CDR3 spans 14 residues. CDR1 is SGHAT and CDR2 is FQDESV in the germline V gene (reference sequence). V gave up 7 bases and J gave up 0 bases, with 13 bases separating them. The CDR3: CASTLAHSSYEQYF. The CDR3, as DNA: TGTGCCAGCACCCTAGCGCATAGCTCCTACGAGCAGTACTTC.

This chain joins TRBV5-6 and TRBJ1-4, with D unclear. Per germline, CDR1 SGHDT and CDR2 YYEEEE. The CDR3 covers 16 residues. Between the trimmed V and J ends, which lost 1 base and 1 base, there was a span of 11 bases. The CDR3 sequence is CASSLRGFGTNEKLFF. In DNA form, the CDR3 reads TGTGCCAGCAGCTTGAGAGGATTTGGAACTAATGAAAAACTGTTTTTT.

J is TRBJ2-5 and V is TRBV6-1; 8 nucleotides match TRBD1. Germline values: CDR1 MNHNS, CDR2 SASEGT. The CDR3 consists of 16 residues. The junction had 6 bases not matched to a gene; V was cut back by 1 base and J by 2 bases. This chain's CDR3 is CASSEDRTGIQETQYF. The CDR3 DNA reads TGTGCCAGCAGTGAAGACCGGACAGGGATACAAGAGACCCAGTACTTC.

V usage is TRBV7-9 and J usage is TRBJ2-7, with 8 nucleotides matching TRBD2. The CDR3 has 16 residues. The germline CDR1 and CDR2 sequences are SEHNR and FQNEAQ (reference sequence). The ends lost 2 bases at V and 4 bases at J; junction bases unmatched: 10. CDR3 coding DNA: TGTGCCAGCAGCTTAACCGAGACTAGCGTCTCGTACGAGCAGTACTTC. Its protein is CASSLTETSVSYEQYF. Full variable domain (remainder filled in from reference TRBV7-9 and TRBJ2-7): DTGVSQNPRHKITKRGQNVTFRCDPISEHNRLYWYRQTLGQGPEFLTYFQNEAQLEKSRLLSDRFSAERPKGSFSTLEIQRTEQGDSAMYLCASSLTETSVSYEQYFGPGTRLTVT.

The chain couples TRBV19 to TRBJ1-5; D is uncertain. CDR3 length: 15 amino acids. Germline-derived CDR1 and CDR2 are LNHDA and SQIVND (reference sequence). V lost 3 bases, J lost 0 bases, and 9 bases lay in between. The CDR3 DNA sequence: TGTGCCAGTAGTATCTCAGGCCTTAGCAATCAGCCCCAGCATTTT. Encoded protein: CASSISGLSNQPQHF.

This chain connects TRBV6-1 to TRBJ2-5; weak D call: TRBD2 (6 bases). Trimming took off 7 bases at V and 0 bases at J, with 9 bases between the two ends. This CDR3 region has 13 residues. Germline assignment: CDR1 MNHNS and CDR2 SASEGT. Here the CDR3 reads CASTLAYQETQYF. In DNA, the CDR3 is TGTGCCAGCACACTAGCATACCAAGAGACCCAGTACTTC.

This chain links TRBV7-9 with TRBJ2-5; 10 bases are a match to TRBD2. The better agreement between TRBJ2-7 and the DNA end casts doubt on the J call. This CDR3 contains 14 residues. CDR1 and CDR2 from the germline V gene are SEHNR and FQNEAQ (reference sequence). This CDR3 is CASSNQREGNEQYF. CDR3 DNA sequence: TGTGCCAGCAGCAACCAGCGGGAGGGTAACGAGCAGTACTTC.

The chain joins TRBV2 to TRBJ2-2, with 8 nucleotides matching TRBD2. The CDR3 loop spans 15 amino acids. Germline V CDR1 and CDR2: SNHLY, FYNNEI. V lost 6 bases, J lost 7 bases, and 10 bases stayed unmatched. The CDR3 spells CASRLRTSRFGELFF. As DNA, the CDR3 is TGTGCCAGCAGGCTACGGACTAGCCGTTTCGGGGAGCTGTTTTTT.